The 5 T cell receptor beta chains reported below all come from one sample, sequenced in a study of blood T cells in healthy people across ages. A second about 7 to 12 cycle PCR used barcoded and J-beta primers. TCRdb reanalysed the 5' RACE reads using MiXCR and keeps one entry per CDR3 protein. The sample contains about 1,800,000 distinct CDR3 sequences, roughly 27% of which appear only once. Material for sequencing was blood. These receptors came from a woman in her twenties or thirties in good health.

The chain employs TRBV5-1 and TRBJ2-4, with D possibly being TRBD1 or TRBD2 (5 bases each). The CDR3 sequence is 12 residues long. V was pared by 4 bases and J by 13 bases, with 15 bases between. Germline assignment: CDR1 SGHRS and CDR2 YFSETQ. For the CDR3, the DNA is TGCGCCAGCAGCCCGGACAATAGGGAGCAGTACTTC. It codes for CASSPDNREQYF. Variable domain in full (rest from reference TRBV5-1 and TRBJ2-4): KAGVTQTPRYLIKTRGQQVTLSCSPISGHRSVSWYQQTPGQGLQFLFEYFSETQRNKGNFPGRFSGRQFSNSRSEMNVSTLELGDSALYLCASSPDNREQYFGAGTRLSVL.

The chain links TRBV18 to TRBJ2-5, with D possibly matching TRBD1 (5 bases). The CDR3 spans 14 residues. V was trimmed by 8 bases and J by 5 bases, leaving 18 bases between them. Per germline, CDR1 KGHSH and CDR2 LQKENI. The CDR3 protein is CASRPGRPIETQYF. The CDR3 DNA is TGTGCCAGCCGCCCAGGGCGTCCAATTGAGACCCAGTACTTC.

V and J are TRBV6-1 and TRBJ2-7; maybe TRBD1 (6 bases). CDR3 length equals 14 residues. Per the germline V gene, CDR1 is MNHNS and CDR2 is SASEGT. Trimming took off 7 bases at V and 0 bases at J, with 13 bases between the two ends. The CDR3 sequence is CASKTGDNSYEQYF. The CDR3 region has the DNA TGTGCCAGCAAAACCGGGGACAACTCCTACGAGCAGTACTTC.

This chain links TRBV20-1 with TRBJ1-2, with D perhaps matching TRBD1 (6 bases). Germline V lookup: CDR1 DFQATT, CDR2 SNEGSKA (reference sequence). The length of the CDR3 is 16 residues. Trimming took off 6 bases at V and 4 bases at J, with 24 bases between the two ends. The CDR3 loop reads CSAGGGDRKGGYGYTF. CDR3 DNA: TGCAGTGCAGGGGGAGGGGACCGGAAGGGGGGCTATGGCTACACCTTC.

The V and J genes are TRBV5-1 and TRBJ2-7, with 7 bases matching TRBD1. J was trimmed by 0 bases and V by 1 base; bases with no gene match: 4. This CDR3 has 15 residues. Germline CDR1 is SGHRS and CDR2 is YFSETQ. The CDR3 is CASSLLQGSSYEQYF. CDR3 coding DNA: TGCGCCAGCAGCTTGCTACAGGGGAGCTCCTACGAGCAGTACTTC.